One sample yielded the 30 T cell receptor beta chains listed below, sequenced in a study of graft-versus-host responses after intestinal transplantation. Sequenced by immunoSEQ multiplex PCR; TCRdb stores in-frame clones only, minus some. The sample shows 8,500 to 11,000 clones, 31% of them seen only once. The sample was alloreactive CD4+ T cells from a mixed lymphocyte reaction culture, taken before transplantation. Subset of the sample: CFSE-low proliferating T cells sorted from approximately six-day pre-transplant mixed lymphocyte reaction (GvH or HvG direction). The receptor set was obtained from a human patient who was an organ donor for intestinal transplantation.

CDR3 region: CASSPGTGGYGYTF. In DNA, the CDR3 is TGTGCCAGCTCACCGGGGACAGGGGGCTATGGCTACACCTTC. The chain combines TRBV18 with TRBJ1-2, with 11 bases identical to TRBD1. Germline V CDR1 and CDR2: KGHSH, LQKENI. Trimming removed 3 bases from V and 4 bases from J; junction bases left unmatched: 1. The CDR3 extends over 14 amino acids.

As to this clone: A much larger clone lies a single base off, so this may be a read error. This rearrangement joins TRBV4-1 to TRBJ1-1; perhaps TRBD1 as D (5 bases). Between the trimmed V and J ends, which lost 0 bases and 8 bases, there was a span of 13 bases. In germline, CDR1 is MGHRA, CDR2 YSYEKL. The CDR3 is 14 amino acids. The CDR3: CASSQDHSHREAFF. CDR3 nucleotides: TGCGCCAGCAGCCAAGATCATTCCCACAGGGAAGCTTTCTTT.

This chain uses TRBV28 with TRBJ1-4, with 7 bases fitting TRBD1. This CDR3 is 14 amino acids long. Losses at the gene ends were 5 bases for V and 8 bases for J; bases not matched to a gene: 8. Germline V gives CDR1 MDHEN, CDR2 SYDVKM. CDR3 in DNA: TGTGCCAGCAGTCCGACAGGGTCCGAAGAAAAACTGTTTTTT. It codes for CASSPTGSEEKLFF.

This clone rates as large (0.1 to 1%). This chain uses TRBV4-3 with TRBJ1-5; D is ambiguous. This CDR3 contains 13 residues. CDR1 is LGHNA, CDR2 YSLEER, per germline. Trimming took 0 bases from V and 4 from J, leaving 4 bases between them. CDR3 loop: CASSQDRNQPQHF. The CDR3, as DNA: TGCGCCAGCAGCCAAGATCGGAATCAGCCCCAGCATTTT.

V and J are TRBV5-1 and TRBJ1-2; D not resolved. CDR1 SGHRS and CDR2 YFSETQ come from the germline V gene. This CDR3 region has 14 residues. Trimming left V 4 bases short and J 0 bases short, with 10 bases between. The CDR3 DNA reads TGCGCCAGCAGCCCGATGACGGCTAACTATGGCTACACCTTC. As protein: CASSPMTANYGYTF.

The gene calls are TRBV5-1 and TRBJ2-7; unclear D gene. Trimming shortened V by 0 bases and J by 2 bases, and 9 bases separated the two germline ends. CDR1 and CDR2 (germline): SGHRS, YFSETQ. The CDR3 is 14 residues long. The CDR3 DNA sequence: TGCGCCAGCAGCTTGGATGCAGGCACCTACGAGCAGTACTTC. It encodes CASSLDAGTYEQYF.

The CDR3 nucleotides read TGCGCCAGCAATGGACAGGGGGCTAGTTCACCCCTCCACTTT. It yields the protein CASNGQGASSPLHF. The genes are TRBV10-2 and TRBJ1-6; 11 nucleotides line up with TRBD1. This CDR3 is 14 amino acids long. Germline V gives CDR1 WSHSY, CDR2 SAAADI. The V gene end was trimmed by 7 bases and the J gene end by 9 bases; junction bases not matched to a gene: 5.

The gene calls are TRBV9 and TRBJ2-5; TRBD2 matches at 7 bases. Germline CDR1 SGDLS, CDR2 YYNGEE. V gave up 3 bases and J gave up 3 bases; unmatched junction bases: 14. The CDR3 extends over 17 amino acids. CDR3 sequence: CASSADIRTGGEETQYF. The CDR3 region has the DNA TGTGCCAGCAGCGCGGACATCCGTACTGGGGGGGAAGAGACCCAGTACTTC.

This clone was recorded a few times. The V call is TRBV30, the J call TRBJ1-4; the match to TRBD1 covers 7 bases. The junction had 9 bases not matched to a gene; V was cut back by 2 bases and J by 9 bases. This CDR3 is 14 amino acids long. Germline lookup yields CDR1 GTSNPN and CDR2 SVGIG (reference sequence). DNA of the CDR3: TGTGCCTGGAGTTATTCGGGACAGCCACAAAAACTGTTTTTT. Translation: CAWSYSGQPQKLFF.

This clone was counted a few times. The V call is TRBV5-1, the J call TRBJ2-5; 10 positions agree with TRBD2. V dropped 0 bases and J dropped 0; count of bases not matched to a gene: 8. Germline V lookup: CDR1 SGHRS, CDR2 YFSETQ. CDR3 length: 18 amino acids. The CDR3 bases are TGCGCCAGCAGCTTGGCGGCCAGCGGGGGGGCGTACCAAGAGACCCAGTACTTC. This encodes CASSLAASGGAYQETQYF.

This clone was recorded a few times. Written as DNA, the CDR3 is TGTGCCAGCAGTTACTCGATGTGGGCGCGGGACACTGAAGCTTTCTTT. It encodes CASSYSMWARDTEAFF. The J gene is TRBJ1-1, the V gene TRBV6-5; D call uncertain. This CDR3 comprises 16 residues. The ends were cut back, 0 bases at V and 3 bases at J, with 14 bases in the middle. CDR1 MNHEY and CDR2 SVGAGI come from the germline V gene.

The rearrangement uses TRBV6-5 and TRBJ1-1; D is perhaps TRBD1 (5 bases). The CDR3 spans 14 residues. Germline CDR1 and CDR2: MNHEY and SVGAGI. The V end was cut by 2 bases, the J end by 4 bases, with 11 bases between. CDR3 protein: CASSYGGKGTEAFF. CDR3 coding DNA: TGTGCCAGCAGTTACGGGGGGAAGGGCACTGAAGCTTTCTTT.

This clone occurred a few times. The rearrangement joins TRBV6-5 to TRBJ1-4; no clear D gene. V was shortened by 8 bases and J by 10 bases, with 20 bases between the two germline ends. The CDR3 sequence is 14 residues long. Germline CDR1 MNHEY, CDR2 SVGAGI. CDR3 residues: CASGPGGLLGKLFF. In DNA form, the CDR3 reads TGTGCCAGCGGCCCGGGCGGCCTCTTAGGAAAACTGTTTTTT.

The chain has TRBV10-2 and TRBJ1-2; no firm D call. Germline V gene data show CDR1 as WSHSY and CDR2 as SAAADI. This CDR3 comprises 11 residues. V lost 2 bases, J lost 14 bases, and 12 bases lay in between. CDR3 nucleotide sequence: TGCGCCAGCAGTGAGCACGACGGCACAACCTTC. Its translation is CASSEHDGTTF.

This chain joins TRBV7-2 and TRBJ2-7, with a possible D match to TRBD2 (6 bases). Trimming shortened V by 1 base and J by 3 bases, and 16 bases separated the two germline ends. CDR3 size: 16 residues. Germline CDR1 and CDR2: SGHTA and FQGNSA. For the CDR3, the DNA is TGTGCCAGCAGCTTAGGTTCAAGCGGGCTCCACTACGAGCAGTACTTC. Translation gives CASSLGSSGLHYEQYF.

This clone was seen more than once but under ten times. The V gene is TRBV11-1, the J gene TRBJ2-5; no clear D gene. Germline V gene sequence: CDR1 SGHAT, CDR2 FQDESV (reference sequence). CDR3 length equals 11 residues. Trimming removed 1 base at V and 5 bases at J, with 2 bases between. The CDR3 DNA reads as TGTGCCAGCAGCTTAGTGGAGACCCAGTACTTC. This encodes CASSLVETQYF.

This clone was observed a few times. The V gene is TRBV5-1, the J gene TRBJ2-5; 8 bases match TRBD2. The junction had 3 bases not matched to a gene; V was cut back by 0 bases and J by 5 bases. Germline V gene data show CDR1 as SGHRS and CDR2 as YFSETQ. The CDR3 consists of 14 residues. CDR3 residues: CASSLAGGPETQYF. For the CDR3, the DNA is TGCGCCAGCAGCTTGGCGGGGGGGCCGGAGACCCAGTACTTC.

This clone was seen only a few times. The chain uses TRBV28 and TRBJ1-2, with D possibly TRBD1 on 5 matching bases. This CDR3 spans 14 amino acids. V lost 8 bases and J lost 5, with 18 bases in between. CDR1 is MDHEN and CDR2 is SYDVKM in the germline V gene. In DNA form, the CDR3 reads TGTGCCAGCCGCGGGGGTCCTCTACGGTATGGCTACACCTTC. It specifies CASRGGPLRYGYTF.

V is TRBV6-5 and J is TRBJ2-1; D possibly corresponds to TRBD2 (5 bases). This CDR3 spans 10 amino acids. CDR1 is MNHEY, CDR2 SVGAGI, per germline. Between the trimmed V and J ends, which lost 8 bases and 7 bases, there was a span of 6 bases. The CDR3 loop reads CASEGNEQFF. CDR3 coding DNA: TGTGCCAGCGAGGGTAATGAGCAGTTCTTC.

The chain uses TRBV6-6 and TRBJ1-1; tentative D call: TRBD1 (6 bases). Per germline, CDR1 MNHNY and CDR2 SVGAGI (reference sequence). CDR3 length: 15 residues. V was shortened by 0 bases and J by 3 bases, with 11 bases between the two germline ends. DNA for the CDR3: TGTGCCAGCAGTTACTCGATAGACAGGTACACTGAAGCTTTCTTT. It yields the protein CASSYSIDRYTEAFF.

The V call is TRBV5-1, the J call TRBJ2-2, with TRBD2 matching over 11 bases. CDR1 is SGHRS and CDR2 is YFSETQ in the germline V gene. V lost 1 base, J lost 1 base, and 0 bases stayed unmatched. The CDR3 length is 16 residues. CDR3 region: CASSLTSGGNTGELFF. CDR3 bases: TGCGCCAGCAGCTTGACTAGCGGGGGGAACACCGGGGAGCTGTTTTTT.

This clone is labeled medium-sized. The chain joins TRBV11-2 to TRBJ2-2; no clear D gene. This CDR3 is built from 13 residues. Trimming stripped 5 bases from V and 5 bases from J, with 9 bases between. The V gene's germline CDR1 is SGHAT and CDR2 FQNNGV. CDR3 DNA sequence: TGTGCCAGCAGCCCTATCCGGACCGGGGAGCTGTTTTTT. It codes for CASSPIRTGELFF. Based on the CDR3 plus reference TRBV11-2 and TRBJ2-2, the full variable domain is EAGVAQSPRYKIIEKRQSVAFWCNPISGHATLYWYQQILGQGPKLLIQFQNNGVVDDSQLPKDRFSAERLKGVDSTLKIQPAKLEDSAVYLCASSPIRTGELFFGEGSRLTVL.

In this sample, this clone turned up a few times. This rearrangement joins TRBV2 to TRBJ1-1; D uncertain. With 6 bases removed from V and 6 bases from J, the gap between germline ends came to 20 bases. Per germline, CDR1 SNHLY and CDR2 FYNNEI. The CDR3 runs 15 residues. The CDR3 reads CASRAVRQQAPEAFF. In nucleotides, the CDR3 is TGTGCCAGCAGGGCCGTCCGGCAGCAGGCCCCTGAAGCTTTCTTT.

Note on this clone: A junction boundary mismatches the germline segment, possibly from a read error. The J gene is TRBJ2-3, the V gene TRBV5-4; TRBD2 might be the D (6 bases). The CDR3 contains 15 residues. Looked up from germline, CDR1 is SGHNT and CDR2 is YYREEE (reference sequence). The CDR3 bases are TGCGCCAGCAGCCAAGCGGGTTATAGCACAGATACGCAGTATTTT. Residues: CASSQAGYSTDTQYF.

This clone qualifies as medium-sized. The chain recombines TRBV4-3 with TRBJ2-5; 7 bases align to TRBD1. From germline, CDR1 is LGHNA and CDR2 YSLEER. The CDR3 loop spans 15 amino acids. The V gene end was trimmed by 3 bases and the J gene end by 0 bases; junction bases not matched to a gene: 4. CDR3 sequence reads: CASSHDRVYQETQYF. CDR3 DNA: TGCGCCAGCAGCCATGACAGGGTGTACCAAGAGACCCAGTACTTC.

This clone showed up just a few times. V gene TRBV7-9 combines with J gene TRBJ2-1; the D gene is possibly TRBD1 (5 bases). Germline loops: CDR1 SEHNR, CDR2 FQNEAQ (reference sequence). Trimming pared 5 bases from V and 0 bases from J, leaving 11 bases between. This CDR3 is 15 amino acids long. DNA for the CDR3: TGTGCCAGCAGCCCCCGACAGAGCTCCTACAATGAGCAGTTCTTC. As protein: CASSPRQSSYNEQFF.

The CDR3 sequence: CASRTGAGELFF. The CDR3 DNA sequence: TGTGCCAGCAGGACAGGGGCCGGGGAGCTGTTTTTT. The chain employs TRBV6-6 and TRBJ2-2; 8 bases are shared with TRBD1. V gave up 6 bases and J gave up 6 bases; unmatched junction bases: 0. The germline CDR1 and CDR2 sequences are MNHNY and SVGAGI (reference sequence). The CDR3 has 12 residues.

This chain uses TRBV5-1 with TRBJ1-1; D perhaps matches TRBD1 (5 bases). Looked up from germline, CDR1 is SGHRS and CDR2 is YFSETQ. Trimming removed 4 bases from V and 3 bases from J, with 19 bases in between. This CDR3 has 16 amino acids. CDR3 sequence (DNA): TGCGCCAGCAGCAGACGGGCAGGGTTAGTTGACACTGAAGCTTTCTTT. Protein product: CASSRRAGLVDTEAFF.

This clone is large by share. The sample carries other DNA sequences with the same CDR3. Here the CDR3 DNA reads TGTGCCAGCAGCTTGGGGACGAACACTGAAGCTTTCTTT. Amino acid sequence: CASSLGTNTEAFF. The chain couples TRBV7-3 to TRBJ1-1, with a weak D call TRBD1 (5 bases). CDR1 is SGHTA and CDR2 is FQGTGA in the germline V gene. This CDR3 is built from 13 residues. V was trimmed by 3 bases and J by 1 base, leaving 6 bases between them.

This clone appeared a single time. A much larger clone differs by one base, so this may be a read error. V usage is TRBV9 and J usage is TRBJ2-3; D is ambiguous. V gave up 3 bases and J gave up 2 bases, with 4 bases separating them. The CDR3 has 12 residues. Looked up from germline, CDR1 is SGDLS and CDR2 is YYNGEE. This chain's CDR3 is CASSGLTDTQYF. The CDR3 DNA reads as TGTGCCAGCAGCGGACTCACAGATACGCAGTATTTT.